At least ten counts were recorded for the clone carrying this T cell receptor (beta chain). What it recognizes is unknown. MiXCR, run by TCRdb on the RACE reads, gives a single entry per CDR3 protein. Among tens of thousands of distinct CDR3 sequences listed, approximately 10% were seen once. The sample is drawn from a study of human T cells and chemical hapten exposure. Study-wide results and caveats: Those TCRs sitting above 1 in 1000 frequency stayed the same with DPC sensitization.

Trimming cost V 5 bases and J 9 bases; bases outside gene matches: 3. This CDR3 spans 13 amino acids. CDR1 is SEHNR and CDR2 is FQNEAQ in the germline V gene (reference sequence). Time point in this sample: healthy volunteer bleed at 2 weeks. Total RNA extraction was carried out from unfractionated whole blood. This receptor was identified in a female donor in good health. Some clones in this sample may be carry-over from other donors' samples. The sample comprised whole blood. J is TRBJ2-1 and V is TRBV7-9; TRBD2 agrees at 11 bases. The CDR3 DNA is TGTGCCAGCAGCCAGACTAGCGGGACTGAGCAGTTCTTC. It codes for CASSQTSGTEQFF.